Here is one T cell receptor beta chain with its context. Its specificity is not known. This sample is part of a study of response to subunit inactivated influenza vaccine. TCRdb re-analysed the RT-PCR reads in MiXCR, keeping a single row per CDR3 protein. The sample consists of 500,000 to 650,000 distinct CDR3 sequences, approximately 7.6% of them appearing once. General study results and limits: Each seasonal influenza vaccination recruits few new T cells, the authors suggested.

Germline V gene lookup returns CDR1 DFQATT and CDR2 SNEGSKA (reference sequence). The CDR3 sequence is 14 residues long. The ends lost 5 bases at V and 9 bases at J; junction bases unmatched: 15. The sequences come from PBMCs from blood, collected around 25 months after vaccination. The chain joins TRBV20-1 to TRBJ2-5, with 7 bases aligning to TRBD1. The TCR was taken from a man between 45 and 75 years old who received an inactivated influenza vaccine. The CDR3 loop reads CSALTPGTDLSQYF. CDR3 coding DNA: TGCAGTGCTCTCACCCCCGGGACAGATCTTTCCCAGTACTTC.